The clone carrying this TCR beta chain was counted ten times or more. The sample is drawn from a study of early T cells in non-severe SARS-CoV-2 infection. Whole-study context: Sequencing of unsorted whole blood was done on bulk RNA, leaving chains unpaired.

cDNA molecules, individually, were tagged with unique molecular identifiers. MiXCR, run by TCRdb on the 5' RACE reads, gives a single entry per CDR3 protein. The repertoire holds some 87,000 distinct CDR3 sequences, with approximately 15% as singletons. The V and J ends lost 5 bases and 3 bases respectively, with 26 bases between them. This CDR3 contains 18 residues. Germline V CDR1 and CDR2: SGHAT, FQNNGV. Sequences were obtained from whole blood. V is TRBV11-2 and J is TRBJ2-7; D is ambiguous. The TCR originated in an adult who was a healthcare worker with PCR-confirmed SARS-CoV-2 infection or an uninfected control (not recorded which). The CDR3 spells CASSPDTLGFSGDYEQYF. The CDR3 nucleotides read TGTGCCAGCAGCCCAGATACCCTTGGTTTCTCTGGGGACTACGAGCAGTACTTC.